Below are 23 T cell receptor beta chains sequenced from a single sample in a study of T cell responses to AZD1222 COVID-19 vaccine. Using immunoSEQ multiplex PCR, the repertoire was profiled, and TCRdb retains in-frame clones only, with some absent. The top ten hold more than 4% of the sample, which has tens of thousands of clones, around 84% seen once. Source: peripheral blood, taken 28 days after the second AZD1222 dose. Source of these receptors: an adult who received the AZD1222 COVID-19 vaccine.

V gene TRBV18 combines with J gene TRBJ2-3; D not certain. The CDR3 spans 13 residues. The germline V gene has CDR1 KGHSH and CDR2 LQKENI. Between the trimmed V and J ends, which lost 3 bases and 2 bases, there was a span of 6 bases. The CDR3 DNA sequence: TGTGCCAGCTCACCCCCCATCACAGATACGCAGTATTTT. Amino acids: CASSPPITDTQYF. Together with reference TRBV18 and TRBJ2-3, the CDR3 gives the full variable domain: NAGVMQNPRHLVRRRGQEARLRCSPMKGHSHVYWYRQLPEEGLKFMVYLQKENIIDESGMPKERFSAEFPKEGPSILRIQQVVRGDSAAYFCASSPPITDTQYFGPGTRLTVL.

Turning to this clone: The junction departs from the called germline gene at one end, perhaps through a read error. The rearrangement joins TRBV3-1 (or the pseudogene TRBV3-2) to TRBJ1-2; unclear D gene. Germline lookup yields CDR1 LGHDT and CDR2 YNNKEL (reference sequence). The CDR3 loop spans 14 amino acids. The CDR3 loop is CASSHTRVNYGYTF. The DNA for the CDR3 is TGTGCCAGCAGCCATACCCGGGTTAACTATGGTTACACCTTC.

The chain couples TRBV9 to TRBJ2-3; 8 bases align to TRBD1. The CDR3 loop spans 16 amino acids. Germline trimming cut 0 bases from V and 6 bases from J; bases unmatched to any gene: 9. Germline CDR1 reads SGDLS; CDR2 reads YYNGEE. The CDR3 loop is CASSVVEARTGDTQYF. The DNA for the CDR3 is TGTGCCAGCAGCGTAGTAGAAGCGAGGACAGGGGATACGCAGTATTTT. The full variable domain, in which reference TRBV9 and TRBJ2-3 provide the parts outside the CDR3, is DSGVTQTPKHLITATGQRVTLRCSPRSGDLSVYWYQQSLDQGLQFLIQYYNGEERAKGNILERFSAQQFPDLHSELNLSSLELGDSALYFCASSVVEARTGDTQYFGPGTRLTVL.

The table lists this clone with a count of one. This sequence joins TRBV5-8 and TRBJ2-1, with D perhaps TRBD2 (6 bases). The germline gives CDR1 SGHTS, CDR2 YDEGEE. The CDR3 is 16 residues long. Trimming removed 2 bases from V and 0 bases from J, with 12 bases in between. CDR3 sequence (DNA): TGTGCCAGCAGCTTTGGGGTGGGAGGCTCCTACAATGAGCAGTTCTTC. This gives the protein CASSFGVGGSYNEQFF.

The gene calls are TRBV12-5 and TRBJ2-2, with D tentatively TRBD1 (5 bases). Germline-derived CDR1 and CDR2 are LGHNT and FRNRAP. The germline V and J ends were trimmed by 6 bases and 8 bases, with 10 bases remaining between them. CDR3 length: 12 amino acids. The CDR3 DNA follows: TGTGCTAGTGGCCCCCGGACAGGGGAGCTGTTTTTT. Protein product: CASGPRTGELFF.

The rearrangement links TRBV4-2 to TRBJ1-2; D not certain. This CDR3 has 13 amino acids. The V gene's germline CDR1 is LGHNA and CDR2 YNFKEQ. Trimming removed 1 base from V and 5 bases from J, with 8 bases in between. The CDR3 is CASSQVPPYGYTF. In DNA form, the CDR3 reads TGTGCCAGCAGCCAAGTTCCGCCTTATGGCTACACCTTC.

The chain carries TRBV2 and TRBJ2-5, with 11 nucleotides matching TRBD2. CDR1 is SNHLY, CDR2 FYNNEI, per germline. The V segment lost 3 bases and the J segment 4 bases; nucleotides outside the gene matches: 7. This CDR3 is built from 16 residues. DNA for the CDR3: TGTGCCAGCAGTGAGGGTAGCGGGGGGGCCCGAGAGACCCAGTACTTC. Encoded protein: CASSEGSGGARETQYF.

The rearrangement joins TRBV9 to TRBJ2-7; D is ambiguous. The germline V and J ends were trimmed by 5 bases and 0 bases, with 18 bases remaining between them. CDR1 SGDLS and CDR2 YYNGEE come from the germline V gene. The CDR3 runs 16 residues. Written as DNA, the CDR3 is TGTGCCAGCAGTAGGCAGGCCCTGCCACTCTCCTACGAGCAGTACTTC. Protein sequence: CASSRQALPLSYEQYF.

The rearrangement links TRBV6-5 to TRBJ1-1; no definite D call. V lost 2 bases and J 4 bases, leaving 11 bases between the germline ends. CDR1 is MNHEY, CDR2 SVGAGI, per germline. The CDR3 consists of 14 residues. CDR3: CASSYRGQSTEAFF. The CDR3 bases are TGTGCCAGCAGTTACCGGGGTCAGAGCACTGAAGCTTTCTTT.

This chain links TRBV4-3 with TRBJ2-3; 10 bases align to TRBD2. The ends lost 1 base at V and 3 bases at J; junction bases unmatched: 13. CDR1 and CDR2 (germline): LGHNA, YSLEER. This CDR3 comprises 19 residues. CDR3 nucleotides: TGCGCCAGCAGCCAAGTTAGGCTAGCGGGAGTTTGGTTGACAGATACGCAGTATTTT. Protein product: CASSQVRLAGVWLTDTQYF.

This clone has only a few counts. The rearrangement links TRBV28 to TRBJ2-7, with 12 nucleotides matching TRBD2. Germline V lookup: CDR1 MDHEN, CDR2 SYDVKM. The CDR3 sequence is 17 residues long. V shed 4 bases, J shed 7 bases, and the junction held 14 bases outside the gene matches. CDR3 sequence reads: CASSSPFRLAGAGEQYF. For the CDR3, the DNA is TGTGCCAGCAGTTCGCCCTTCCGACTAGCGGGAGCGGGTGAGCAGTACTTC.

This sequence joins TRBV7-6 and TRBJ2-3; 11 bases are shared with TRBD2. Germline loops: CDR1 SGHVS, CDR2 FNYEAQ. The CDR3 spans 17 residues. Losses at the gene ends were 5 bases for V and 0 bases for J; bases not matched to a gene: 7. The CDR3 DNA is TGTGCCAGCAGCCAAAGACTAGCGGGGTCTAGCACAGATACGCAGTATTTT. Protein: CASSQRLAGSSTDTQYF. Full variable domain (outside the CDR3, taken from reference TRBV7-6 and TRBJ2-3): GAGVSQSPRYKVTKRGQDVALRCDPISGHVSLYWYRQALGQGPEFLTYFNYEAQQDKSGLPNDRFSAERPEGSISTLTIQRTEQRDSAMYRCASSQRLAGSSTDTQYFGPGTRLTVL.

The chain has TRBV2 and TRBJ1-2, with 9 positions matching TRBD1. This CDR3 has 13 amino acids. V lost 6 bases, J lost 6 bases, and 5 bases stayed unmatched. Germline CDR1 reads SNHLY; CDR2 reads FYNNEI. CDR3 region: CASRLGQGHGYTF. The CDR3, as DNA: TGTGCCAGCAGACTCGGACAGGGGCATGGCTACACCTTC. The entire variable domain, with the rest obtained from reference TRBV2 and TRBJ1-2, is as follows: EPEVTQTPSHQVTQMGQEVILRCVPISNHLYFYWYRQILGQKVEFLVSFYNNEISEKSEIFDDQFSVERPDGSNFTLKIRSTKLEDSAMYFCASRLGQGHGYTFGSGTRLTVV.

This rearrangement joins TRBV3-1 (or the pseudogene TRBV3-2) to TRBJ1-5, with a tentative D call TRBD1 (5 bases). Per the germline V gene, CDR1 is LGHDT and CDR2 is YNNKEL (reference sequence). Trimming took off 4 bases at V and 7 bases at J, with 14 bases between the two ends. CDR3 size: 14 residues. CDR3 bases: TGTGCCAGCAGCCGCTACAGGAGTCTGCAGCCCCAGCATTTT. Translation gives CASSRYRSLQPQHF.

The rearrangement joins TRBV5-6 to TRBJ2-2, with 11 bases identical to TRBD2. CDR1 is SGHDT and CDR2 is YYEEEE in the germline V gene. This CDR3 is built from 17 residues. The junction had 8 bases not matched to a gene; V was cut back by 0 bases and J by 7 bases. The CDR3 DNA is TGTGCCAGCAGCTTGGGGGCTAGCGGGAGGCCCGGCGGGGAGCTGTTTTTT. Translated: CASSLGASGRPGGELFF.

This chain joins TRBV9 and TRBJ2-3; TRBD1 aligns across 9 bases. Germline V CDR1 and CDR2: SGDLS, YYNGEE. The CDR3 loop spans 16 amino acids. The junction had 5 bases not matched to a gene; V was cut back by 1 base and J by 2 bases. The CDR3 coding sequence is TGTGCCAGCAGCGTATTTACAGGGGGCCTCACAGATACGCAGTATTTT. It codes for CASSVFTGGLTDTQYF.

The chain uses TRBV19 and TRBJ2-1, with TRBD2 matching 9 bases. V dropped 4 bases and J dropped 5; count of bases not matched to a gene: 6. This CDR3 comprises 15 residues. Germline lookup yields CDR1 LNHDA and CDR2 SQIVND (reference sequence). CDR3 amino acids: CASSRGSGGNNEQFF. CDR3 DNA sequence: TGTGCCAGTAGTAGAGGGAGCGGGGGGAACAATGAGCAGTTCTTC.

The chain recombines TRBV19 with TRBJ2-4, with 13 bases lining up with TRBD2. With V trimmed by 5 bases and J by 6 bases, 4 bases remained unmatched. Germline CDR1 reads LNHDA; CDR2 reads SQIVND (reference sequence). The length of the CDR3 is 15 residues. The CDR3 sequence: CASSWTSGGLNIQYF. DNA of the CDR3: TGTGCCAGTAGTTGGACTAGCGGGGGTCTAAACATTCAGTACTTC.

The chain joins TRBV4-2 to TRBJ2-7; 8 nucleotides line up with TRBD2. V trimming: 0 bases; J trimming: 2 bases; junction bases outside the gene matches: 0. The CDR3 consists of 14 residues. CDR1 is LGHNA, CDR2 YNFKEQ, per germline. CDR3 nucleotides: TGTGCCAGCAGCCAAGAGGGACTAGCCTACGAGCAGTACTTC. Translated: CASSQEGLAYEQYF.

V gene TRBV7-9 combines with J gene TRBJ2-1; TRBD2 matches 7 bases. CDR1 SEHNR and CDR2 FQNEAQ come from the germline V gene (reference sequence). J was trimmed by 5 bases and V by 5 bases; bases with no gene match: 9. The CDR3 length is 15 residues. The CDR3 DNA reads TGTGCCAGCAGCACCTACCACGGGGGGAACAATGAGCAGTTCTTC. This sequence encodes CASSTYHGGNNEQFF.

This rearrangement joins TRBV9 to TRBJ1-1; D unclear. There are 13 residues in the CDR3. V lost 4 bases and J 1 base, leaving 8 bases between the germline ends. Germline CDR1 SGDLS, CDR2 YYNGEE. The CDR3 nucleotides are TGTGCCAGCAGCCTAGGGAGGAACACTGAAGCTTTCTTT. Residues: CASSLGRNTEAFF.

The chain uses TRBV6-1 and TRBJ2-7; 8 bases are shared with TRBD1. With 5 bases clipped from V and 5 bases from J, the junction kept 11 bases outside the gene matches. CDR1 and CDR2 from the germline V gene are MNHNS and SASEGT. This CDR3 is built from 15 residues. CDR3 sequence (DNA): TGTGCCAGCAGTACCGGACAGGGTAAATTGAACGAGCAGTACTTC. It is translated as CASSTGQGKLNEQYF.

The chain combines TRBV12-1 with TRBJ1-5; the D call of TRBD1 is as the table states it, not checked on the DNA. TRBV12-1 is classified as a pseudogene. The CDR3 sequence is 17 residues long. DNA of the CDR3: TGTGCCAGCAGCTGGGACAGGGGGAGGGATAGCAATCAGCCCCAGCATTTT. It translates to CASSWDRGRDSNQPQHF.